These 5 T cell receptor beta chains were all obtained from the same sample, sequenced in a study of T cell responses to AZD1222 COVID-19 vaccine. Generated by immunoSEQ multiplex PCR, the TCRdb table keeps only in-frame clones and is missing some. This sample carries about 160,000 clones, roughly 86% of them seen once, and the ten largest clones take roughly 5.5%. This sample comprised peripheral blood, obtained on day 0 of AZD1222 vaccination. Every receptor here comes from an adult in good health.

This clone was detected only once. This sequence joins TRBV28 and TRBJ2-5, with TRBD1 as a possible D gene (5 bases). The CDR3 spans 15 residues. Deletions cut 3 bases from V and 2 bases from J, with 13 bases between. Germline CDR1 reads MDHEN; CDR2 reads SYDVKM. The CDR3 region is CASSFQGSLQETQYF. The CDR3 DNA reads as TGTGCCAGCAGTTTCCAGGGAAGTCTTCAAGAGACCCAGTACTTC.

The chain carries TRBV11-2 and TRBJ1-1; D remains ambiguous. Germline V gives CDR1 SGHAT, CDR2 FQNNGV. This CDR3 comprises 14 residues. Trimming shortened V by 9 bases and J by 8 bases, and 22 bases separated the two germline ends. CDR3 nucleotides: TGTGCCAGTAGAGGTATTCGGGGAGGCGGGGAAGCTTTCTTT. Amino acid sequence: CASRGIRGGGEAFF.

This rearrangement joins TRBV27 to TRBJ1-4; a weak D match, TRBD1 (6 bases). Germline assignment: CDR1 MNHEY and CDR2 SMNVEV (reference sequence). With 6 bases removed from V and 7 bases from J, the gap between germline ends came to 15 bases. This CDR3 has 14 amino acids. CDR3 amino acids: CASSPGAWGEKLFF. The CDR3 DNA follows: TGTGCCAGCAGCCCAGGGGCCTGGGGTGAAAAACTGTTTTTT. The entire variable domain, with the rest obtained from reference TRBV27 and TRBJ1-4, is as follows: EAQVTQNPRYLITVTGKKLTVTCSQNMNHEYMSWYRQDPGLGLRQIYYSMNVEVTDKGDVPEGYKVSRKEKRNFPLILESPSPNQTSLYFCASSPGAWGEKLFFGSGTQLSVL.

This sequence joins TRBV30 and TRBJ1-4, with TRBD1 as a possible D gene (6 bases). CDR3 size: 16 residues. Trimming shortened V by 3 bases and J by 4 bases, and 18 bases separated the two germline ends. Germline CDR1 is GTSNPN and CDR2 is SVGIG (reference sequence). Here the CDR3 DNA reads TGTGCCTGGAGCCGAGATCGACAGGTGATTAATGAAAAACTGTTTTTT. Amino acids: CAWSRDRQVINEKLFF.

The chain employs TRBV11-1 and TRBJ2-5; D is uncertain. The V end lost 5 bases, the J end lost 0 bases, and 10 bases lay between the germline ends. Germline assignment: CDR1 SGHAT and CDR2 FQDESV (reference sequence). The CDR3 is made up of 14 amino acids. CDR3 DNA sequence: TGTGCCAGCAGCCTGCCGAGGTACCAAGAGACCCAGTACTTC. Encoded protein: CASSLPRYQETQYF.